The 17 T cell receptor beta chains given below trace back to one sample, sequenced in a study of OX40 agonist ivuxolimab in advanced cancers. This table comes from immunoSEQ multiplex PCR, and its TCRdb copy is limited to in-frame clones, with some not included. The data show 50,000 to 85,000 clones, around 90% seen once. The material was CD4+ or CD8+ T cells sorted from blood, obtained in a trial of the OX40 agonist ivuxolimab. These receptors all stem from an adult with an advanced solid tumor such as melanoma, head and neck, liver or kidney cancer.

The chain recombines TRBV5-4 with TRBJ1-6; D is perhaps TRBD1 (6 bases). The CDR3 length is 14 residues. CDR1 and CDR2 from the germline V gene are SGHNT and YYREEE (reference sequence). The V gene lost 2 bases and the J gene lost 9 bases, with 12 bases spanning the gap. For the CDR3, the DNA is TGTGCCAGCAGCTTCCGACAGGCAGGTTCACCCCTCCACTTT. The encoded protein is CASSFRQAGSPLHF.

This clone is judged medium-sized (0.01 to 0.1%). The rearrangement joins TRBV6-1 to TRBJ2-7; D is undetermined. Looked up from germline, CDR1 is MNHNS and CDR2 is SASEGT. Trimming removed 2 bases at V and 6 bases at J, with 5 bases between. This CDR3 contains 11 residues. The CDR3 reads CASSETSEQYF. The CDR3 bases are TGTGCCAGCAGTGAAACGAGCGAGCAGTACTTC.

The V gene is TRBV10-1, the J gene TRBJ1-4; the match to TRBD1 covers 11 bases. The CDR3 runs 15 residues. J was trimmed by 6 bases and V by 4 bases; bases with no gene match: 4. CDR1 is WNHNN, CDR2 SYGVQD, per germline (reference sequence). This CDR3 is CASSADRGPDEKLFF. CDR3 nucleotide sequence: TGCGCCAGCAGTGCGGACAGGGGGCCTGATGAAAAACTGTTTTTT.

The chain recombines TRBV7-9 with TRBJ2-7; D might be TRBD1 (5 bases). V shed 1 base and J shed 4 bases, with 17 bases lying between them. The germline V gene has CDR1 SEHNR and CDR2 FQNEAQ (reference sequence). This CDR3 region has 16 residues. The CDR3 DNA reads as TGTGCCAGCAGCTTAGGGGGCAAGGGCTCGAAGTACGAGCAGTACTTC. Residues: CASSLGGKGSKYEQYF.

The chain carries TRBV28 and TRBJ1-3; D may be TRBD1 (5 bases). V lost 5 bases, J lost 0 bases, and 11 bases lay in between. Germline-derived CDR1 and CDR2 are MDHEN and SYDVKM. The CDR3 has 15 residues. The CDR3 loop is CASSPTGASGNTIYF. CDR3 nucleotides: TGTGCCAGCAGTCCCACTGGGGCCTCTGGAAACACCATATATTTT.

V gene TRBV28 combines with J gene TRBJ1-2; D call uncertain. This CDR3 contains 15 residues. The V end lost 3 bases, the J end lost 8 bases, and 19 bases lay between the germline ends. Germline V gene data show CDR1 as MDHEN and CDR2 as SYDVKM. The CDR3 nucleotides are TGTGCCAGCAGTTTTCGAACAGTCGGACTGGGGGGCTACACCTTC. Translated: CASSFRTVGLGGYTF.

The chain's CDR3 is CASWEAQGAREQYF. CDR3 nucleotide sequence: TGTGCCAGTTGGGAGGCTCAGGGGGCACGGGAGCAGTACTTC. The genes are TRBV6-5 and TRBJ2-7; TRBD1 matches at 8 bases. Per germline, CDR1 MNHEY and CDR2 SVGAGI. This CDR3 contains 14 residues. Trimming at V came to 9 bases and at J to 7 bases, leaving 14 bases not matched to a gene.

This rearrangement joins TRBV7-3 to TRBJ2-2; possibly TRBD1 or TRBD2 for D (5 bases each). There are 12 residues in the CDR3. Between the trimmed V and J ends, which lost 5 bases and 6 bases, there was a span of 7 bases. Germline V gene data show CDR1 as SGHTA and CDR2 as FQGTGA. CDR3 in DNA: TGTGCCAGCAGCCCGGGGCCCGGGGAGCTGTTTTTT. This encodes CASSPGPGELFF.

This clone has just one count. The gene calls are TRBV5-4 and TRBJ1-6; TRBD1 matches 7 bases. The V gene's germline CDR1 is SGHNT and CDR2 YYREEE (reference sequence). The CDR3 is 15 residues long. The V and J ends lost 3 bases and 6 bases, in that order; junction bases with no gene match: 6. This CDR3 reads CASSSTGAGNSPLHF. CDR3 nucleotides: TGTGCCAGCAGCTCCACAGGGGCGGGTAATTCACCCCTCCACTTT.

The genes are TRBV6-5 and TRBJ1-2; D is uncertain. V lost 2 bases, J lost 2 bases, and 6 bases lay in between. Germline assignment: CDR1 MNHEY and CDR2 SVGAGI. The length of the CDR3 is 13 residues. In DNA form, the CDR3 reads TGTGCCAGCAGTTACGCAGAGAACTATGGCTACACCTTC. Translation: CASSYAENYGYTF.

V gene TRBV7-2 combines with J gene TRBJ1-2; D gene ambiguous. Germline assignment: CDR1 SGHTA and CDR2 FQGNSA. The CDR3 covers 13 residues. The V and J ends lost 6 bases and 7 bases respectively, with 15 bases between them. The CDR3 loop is CASSFQEAVGYTF. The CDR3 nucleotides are TGTGCCAGCAGTTTTCAGGAGGCGGTTGGCTACACCTTC.

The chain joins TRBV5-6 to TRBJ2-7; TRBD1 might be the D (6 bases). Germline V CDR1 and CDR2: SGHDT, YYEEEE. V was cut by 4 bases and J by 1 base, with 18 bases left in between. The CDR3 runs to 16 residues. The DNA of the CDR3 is TGTGCCAGCAGCCTCCCAGGACAGTCGAGATCCTACGAGCAGTACTTC. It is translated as CASSLPGQSRSYEQYF.

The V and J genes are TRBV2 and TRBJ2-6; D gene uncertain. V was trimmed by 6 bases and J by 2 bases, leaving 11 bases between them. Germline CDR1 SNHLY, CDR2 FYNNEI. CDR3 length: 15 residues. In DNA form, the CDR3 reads TGTGCCAGCAGCCCAAGTCCGGCTGGGGCCAACGTCCTGACTTTC. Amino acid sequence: CASSPSPAGANVLTF.

CDR3: CASSPLGAGETYEQYF. Here the CDR3 DNA reads TGTGCCAGCAGCCCCCTCGGTGCGGGGGAGACCTACGAGCAGTACTTC. The chain links TRBV9 to TRBJ2-5, with 7 bases that match TRBD2. The DNA end lines up better with TRBJ2-7; the J call may be wrong. This CDR3 spans 16 amino acids. In germline, CDR1 is SGDLS, CDR2 YYNGEE.

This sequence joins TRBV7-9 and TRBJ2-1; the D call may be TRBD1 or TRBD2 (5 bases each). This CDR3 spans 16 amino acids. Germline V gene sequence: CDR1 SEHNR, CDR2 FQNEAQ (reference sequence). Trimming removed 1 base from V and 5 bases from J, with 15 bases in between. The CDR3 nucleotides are TGTGCCAGCAGCTTAGTGTCCGGGGCGCCAGACAATGAGCAGTTCTTC. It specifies CASSLVSGAPDNEQFF.

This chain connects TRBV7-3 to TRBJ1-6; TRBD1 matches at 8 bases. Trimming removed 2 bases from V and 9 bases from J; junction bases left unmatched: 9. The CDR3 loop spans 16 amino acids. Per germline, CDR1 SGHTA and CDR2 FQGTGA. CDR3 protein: CASSLQGAPGSSPLHF. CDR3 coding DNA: TGTGCCAGCAGCTTACAGGGGGCGCCGGGTAGTTCACCCCTCCACTTT.

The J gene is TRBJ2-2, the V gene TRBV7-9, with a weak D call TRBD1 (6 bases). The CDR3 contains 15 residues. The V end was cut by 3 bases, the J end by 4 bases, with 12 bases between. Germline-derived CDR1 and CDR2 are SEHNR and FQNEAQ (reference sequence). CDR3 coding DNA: TGTGCCAGCAGCTTCTTCCAGGGGAGCACCGGGGAGCTGTTTTTT. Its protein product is CASSFFQGSTGELFF.